These T cell receptor beta chains were read from a single sample in a study of blood T cell repertoires in COVID-19. Data came from immunoSEQ multiplex PCR; TCRdb stores just in-frame clones and leaves some out. The sample shows 200,000 to 250,000 clones, approximately 89% of them seen only once. Sequenced sample: peripheral blood. The origin of the receptors is a woman in her thirties or forties with acute or convalescent COVID-19. Each CDR3 is given with its conserved first and last residue. D genes are given only for firm matches. Clone size is stated in some rows and not others, as once, few, many or a class when expanded.

cdr3_nt | cdr3_aa | d_call | v_call | clone_size | j_call
TGTGCCAGCAGCTTTAACCGACAGGGGGTGAACACTGAAGCTTTCTTT | CASSFNRQGVNTEAFF | TRBD1 | TRBV6-2/TRBV6-3 | . | TRBJ1-1
TGTGCCAGCAGTTATCTGGGCGTTGTATATTTT | CASSYLGVVYF | . | TRBV6-5 | . | TRBJ1-3
TGTGCCAGCAGCCGACAGGCCACGGGTTTGACTGAAGCTTTCTTT | CASSRQATGLTEAFF | . | TRBV11-2 | . | TRBJ1-1
TGTGCCAGCAGTGTTATATTCTACTCTGGGGCCAACGTCCTGACTTTC | CASSVIFYSGANVLTF | . | TRBV2 | . | TRBJ2-6
TGTGCCAGCAGTAACAGGGGGTTAGGCTATGGCTACACCTTC | CASSNRGLGYGYTF | TRBD1 | TRBV27 | once | TRBJ1-2
TGTGCCAGCAGCTTAGGGGGGACAGGGAATTCACCCCTCCACTTT | CASSLGGTGNSPLHF | TRBD1 | TRBV11-2 | . | TRBJ1-6
TGTGCCAGCAGCCCAACTAGCGGGGGCACAGATACGCAGTATTTT | CASSPTSGGTDTQYF | TRBD2 | TRBV13 | . | TRBJ2-3
TGTGCCATCAGTGAGAGGGGGGGGTCGGACACTGAAGCTTTCTTT | CAISERGGSDTEAFF | . | TRBV10-3 | . | TRBJ1-1
TGTGCCAGCAGCCCACCTCCGGGACAGGGAGGATATGGCTACACCTTC | CASSPPPGQGGYGYTF | TRBD1 | TRBV6-6 | . | TRBJ1-2
TGTGCCAGCAGTTCCCACAGGGTTACTGAAGCTTTCTTT | CASSSHRVTEAFF | . | TRBV27 | . | TRBJ1-1
TGCGCCAGCAGCAGGGAGATAACGATTTACAATGAGCAGTTCTTC | CASSREITIYNEQFF | . | TRBV5-1 | . | TRBJ2-1
TGTGCCAGCAGCCGCCTTCGGGACAGGGTATCAGGGGAGCTGTTTTTT | CASSRLRDRVSGELFF | TRBD1 | TRBV3-1/TRBV3-2 | . | TRBJ2-2
TGTGCCAGCAGCCCCAGGGGTGAAAAACTGTTTTTT | CASSPRGEKLFF | . | TRBV6-5 | . | TRBJ1-4
TGTGCCAGCAGTGGGAGGAGCGGGGGCCTCCCAGAGACCCAGTACTTC | CASSGRSGGLPETQYF | TRBD2 | TRBV2 | . | TRBJ2-5
TGTGCCAGCAGTGGCGCACGACAGGACCCACCCTCAGCAACTAATGAAAAACTGTTTTTT | CASSGARQDPPSATNEKLFF | . | TRBV2 | . | TRBJ1-4
TGTGCCAGCAGCCTCCCTCTTCTAAGAACCCCTGAAGCTTTCTTT | CASSLPLLRTPEAFF | . | TRBV6-5 | . | TRBJ1-1
TGTGCCAGTATCGGACAGCCCTCCGCTAACTATGGCTACACCTTC | CASIGQPSANYGYTF | . | TRBV19 | . | TRBJ1-2
TGCAGTGCTAGAGTAGGGGACACCATATATTTT | CSARVGDTIYF | . | TRBV20-1 | . | TRBJ1-3
TGTGCCAGCACCTTGAGCGGGGGGGCCTATGAGCAGTTCTTC | CASTLSGGAYEQFF | TRBD2 | TRBV7-2 | . | TRBJ2-1
TGTGCCAGCAGTGACAGGGCAAGCAATCAGCCCCAGCATTTT | CASSDRASNQPQHF | TRBD1 | TRBV5-5 | . | TRBJ1-5
TGTGCCAGCAGTCCCCTAACCGGGACAGCAAGCTATGGCTACACCTTC | CASSPLTGTASYGYTF | TRBD1 | TRBV11-2 | . | TRBJ1-2
TGCGCCAGCAGCTCAGGCCCCTATGGCTACACCTTC | CASSSGPYGYTF | . | TRBV5-1 | . | TRBJ1-2
TGTGCCAGCAGCTTAGATAGGAGGGTACCCCCAACCTCTGGAAACACCATATATTTT | CASSLDRRVPPTSGNTIYF | . | TRBV7-7 | . | TRBJ1-3
TGTGCCTCCCACGGGGTTAGCACAGATACGCAGTATTTT | CASHGVSTDTQYF | . | TRBV5-4 | . | TRBJ2-3
TGTGCCAGCAGCCAAGGGTCGGGGTCGAACACCGGGGAGCTGTTTTTT | CASSQGSGSNTGELFF | . | TRBV4-2 | . | TRBJ2-2
TGCGCCAGCAGCCAGACAGGGGATGAAGCTTTCTTT | CASSQTGDEAFF | TRBD1 | TRBV4-1 | . | TRBJ1-1
TGTGCTAGTGGTTTCCAGGGATTCCCCTACAATGAGCAGTTCTTC | CASGFQGFPYNEQFF | . | TRBV12-5 | once | TRBJ2-1
TGTGCCACCAGTGAGGGACAGGGCAATTCACCCCTCCACTTT | CATSEGQGNSPLHF | TRBD1 | TRBV24-1 | once | TRBJ1-6
TGTGCCAGCAGTCTCGAGAATTCACCCCTCCACTTT | CASSLENSPLHF | . | TRBV2 | . | TRBJ1-6
TGTGCTAGTGGTTTGCAGGGGAACACTGAAGCTTTCTTT | CASGLQGNTEAFF | . | TRBV12-5 | . | TRBJ1-1
TGCAGCGTCGACACAGGGGAAGCTCAATTTGAAGCTTTCTTT | CSVDTGEAQFEAFF | TRBD1 | TRBV29-1 | . | TRBJ1-1
TGTGCCATCAGTGCCCAAGGGGGCGCCTTCGAAAACACCATATATTTT | CAISAQGGAFENTIYF | TRBD1 | TRBV10-3 | . | TRBJ1-3
TGTGCCAGCAGTGCCGGGACAGGGACTATTAGGGGTAATGAAAAACTGTTTTTT | CASSAGTGTIRGNEKLFF | TRBD1 | TRBV25-1 | . | TRBJ1-4
TGTGCCAGCAGCTTCCGGGGGGGATGGAACAATGAGCAGTTCTTC | CASSFRGGWNNEQFF | TRBD2 | TRBV7-3 | . | TRBJ2-1
TGTGCCAGTAGTACCTGGGACAGGTTTTTCAATCAGCCCCAGCATTTT | CASSTWDRFFNQPQHF | TRBD1 | TRBV19 | . | TRBJ1-5
TGTGCCAGCAGCTGGACAGGTGGCGACTATGGCTACACCTTC | CASSWTGGDYGYTF | TRBD1 | TRBV5-6 | . | TRBJ1-2